The 26 T cell receptor beta chains presented below share a single source sample, sequenced in a study of identical twins. TCRdb redid the calling of the 5' RACE reads with MiXCR, one entry per CDR3 protein. The table lists 400,000 to 500,000 distinct CDR3 sequences, 14% of them singletons. The same sample was also studied in work on yellow fever vaccine responses in identical twins.

The sequenced sample consisted of CD4+ T cells sorted from blood. All receptors come from a woman between 18 and 29 years old in good health.

The V and J genes are TRBV12-3 or TRBV12-4 and TRBJ1-3; the match to TRBD1 covers 8 bases. V shed 5 bases, J shed 0 bases, and the junction held 18 bases outside the gene matches. The CDR3 has 20 amino acids. The CDR3 DNA reads as TGTGCCAGCAGTCCGACCGGTCGGACAGGGAATTTGGGCTCTGGAAACACCATATATTTT. Its protein product is CASSPTGRTGNLGSGNTIYF.

The chain employs TRBV4-2 and TRBJ2-7; 9 nucleotides line up with TRBD2. Looked up from germline, CDR1 is LGHNA and CDR2 is YNFKEQ. The J segment lost 0 bases and the V segment lost 4 bases, leaving 1 base of the junction unmatched. The CDR3 length is 14 residues. CDR3 residues: CASSPSGNSYEQYF. Written as DNA, the CDR3 is TGTGCCAGCAGCCCTAGCGGGAACTCCTACGAGCAGTACTTC.

About this clonotype: A much larger clone differs from this one at a single base, so this may be a read error. This chain connects TRBV3-1 to TRBJ2-7; no clear D gene. This CDR3 contains 13 residues. Trimming removed 4 bases from V and 2 bases from J, with 9 bases in between. Germline loops: CDR1 LGHDT, CDR2 YNNKEL (reference sequence). CDR3 loop: CASSPESTYEQYF. CDR3 DNA: TGTGCCAGCAGCCCCGAGTCTACCTACGAGCAGTACTTC.

The genes are TRBV5-1 and TRBJ1-5; D is unclear. V dropped 0 bases and J dropped 3 bases, with 7 bases sitting between them. Germline V CDR1 and CDR2: SGHRS, YFSETQ. This CDR3 contains 14 residues. The DNA of the CDR3 is TGCGCCAGCAGCTTGGGAACAGACAATCAGCCCCAGCATTTT. Translated, it gives CASSLGTDNQPQHF.

This clonotype was detected ten times or more. The chain carries TRBV10-3 and TRBJ2-7; 9 nucleotides line up with TRBD2. Germline V gene sequence: CDR1 ENHRY, CDR2 SYGVKD. The CDR3 totals 13 residues. V lost 8 bases and J lost 3; bases outside the gene matches: 5. This chain's CDR3 is CAIGASGNYEQYF. The CDR3 DNA is TGTGCCATCGGGGCTAGCGGGAACTACGAGCAGTACTTC.

This chain connects TRBV5-6 to TRBJ2-7; TRBD2 might be the D (6 bases). The CDR3 runs to 14 residues. V was pared by 4 bases and J by 2 bases, with 13 bases between. Germline V gene data show CDR1 as SGHDT and CDR2 as YYEEEE. CDR3 in amino acids: CASSRIGGAYEQYF. In nucleotides, the CDR3 is TGTGCCAGCAGCAGGATAGGCGGGGCCTACGAGCAGTACTTC.

This clonotype was observed at least ten times. The chain uses TRBV5-1 and TRBJ2-1, with unresolved D. Germline V CDR1 and CDR2: SGHRS, YFSETQ. The ends were cut back, 1 base at V and 4 bases at J, with 6 bases in the middle. This CDR3 spans 13 amino acids. CDR3 nucleotides: TGCGCCAGCAGCTTGAAAGGTTACAATGAGCAGTTCTTC. Its protein is CASSLKGYNEQFF.

In its sample, this clonotype was seen many times. CDR3 residues: CASSLRRALPGNQPQHF. Here the CDR3 DNA reads TGTGCCAGCAGTTTGCGGCGGGCACTGCCCGGCAATCAGCCCCAGCATTTT. The chain carries TRBV28 and TRBJ1-5; D uncertain. Germline assignment: CDR1 MDHEN and CDR2 SYDVKM. The length of the CDR3 is 17 residues. Trimming took off 3 bases at V and 2 bases at J, with 17 bases between the two ends. Combining the CDR3 with reference TRBV28 and TRBJ1-5 gives the whole variable domain DVKVTQSSRYLVKRTGEKVFLECVQDMDHENMFWYRQDPGLGLRLIYFSYDVKMKEKGDIPEGYSVSREKKERFSLILESASTNQTSMYLCASSLRRALPGNQPQHFGDGTRLSIL.

The chain links TRBV10-3 to TRBJ2-7, with 7 positions matching TRBD1. The CDR3 loop spans 15 amino acids. V was pared by 8 bases and J by 0 bases, with 10 bases of the junction left unmatched. CDR1 is ENHRY and CDR2 is SYGVKD in the germline V gene. CDR3 protein: CAIRARGQDSYEQYF. The DNA for the CDR3 is TGTGCCATCCGGGCTCGCGGACAGGACTCCTACGAGCAGTACTTC.

Written as DNA, the CDR3 is TGTGCCAGCAGTCCATCTCACGATAATTCACCCCTCCACTTT. This codes for CASSPSHDNSPLHF. The rearrangement uses TRBV6-1 and TRBJ1-6; D remains ambiguous. V lost 5 bases, J lost 5 bases, and 10 bases lay in between. CDR1 and CDR2 from the germline V gene are MNHNS and SASEGT. The CDR3 length is 14 residues.

Note on this clonotype: Being one base from a much bigger clone, this may be a read error. This chain links TRBV4-3 with TRBJ2-4, with a possible D match to TRBD2 (5 bases). This CDR3 contains 12 residues. The germline gives CDR1 LGHNA, CDR2 YSLEER. The CDR3 DNA reads TGCGCCAGCAGCCACCGGACTGTCGTTCAGAACTTC. This encodes CASSHRTVVQNF.

In its sample, this clonotype was seen a few times. This sequence joins TRBV27 and TRBJ1-1; 10 bases map to TRBD1. V lost 5 bases to trimming and J lost 11 bases; unmatched junction nucleotides: 11. CDR3 length equals 14 residues. Germline lookup yields CDR1 MNHEY and CDR2 SMNVEV (reference sequence). This CDR3 reads CASSPSRQGAGAFF. The CDR3, as DNA: TGTGCCAGCAGTCCCTCACGACAGGGGGCCGGGGCTTTCTTT.

This clonotype was seen a handful of times. The chain employs TRBV5-1 and TRBJ2-1, with 9 bases matching TRBD1. The CDR3 extends over 15 amino acids. Germline V gene lookup returns CDR1 SGHRS and CDR2 YFSETQ. J gave up 6 bases and V 3 bases, and 7 bases lay outside the gene matches. The CDR3 loop is CASSSAQDRGNEQFF. Here the CDR3 DNA reads TGCGCCAGCAGCTCGGCCCAGGACAGGGGCAATGAGCAGTTCTTC.

This clonotype was seen a handful of times. The CDR3 sequence is CSARDGHKGNQPQHF. The CDR3 DNA reads TGCAGTGCTAGAGACGGACACAAGGGCAATCAGCCCCAGCATTTT. V and J are TRBV20-1 and TRBJ1-5, with a weak D call TRBD1 (5 bases). V was cut by 0 bases and J by 2 bases, with 11 bases left in between. In germline, CDR1 is DFQATT, CDR2 SNEGSKA (reference sequence). The CDR3 contains 15 residues.

This clonotype was picked up a small number of times. The V and J genes are TRBV20-1 and TRBJ2-1; 8 nucleotides match TRBD1. V shed 1 base, J shed 1 base, and the junction held 6 bases outside the gene matches. Looked up from germline, CDR1 is DFQATT and CDR2 is SNEGSKA (reference sequence). This CDR3 is built from 16 residues. CDR3 nucleotides: TGCAGTGCTAGAGTTGCCGGGACAGGTTCCTACAATGAGCAGTTCTTC. Amino acids: CSARVAGTGSYNEQFF.

The chain couples TRBV30 to TRBJ1-5, with D unclear. V dropped 2 bases and J dropped 5 bases, with 10 bases sitting between them. The CDR3 has 13 residues. Per the germline V gene, CDR1 is GTSNPN and CDR2 is SVGIG (reference sequence). Here the CDR3 reads CAWSRSGYQPQHF. The CDR3 DNA is TGTGCCTGGAGTCGCAGCGGGTATCAGCCCCAGCATTTT.

This clonotype turned up a few times. The rearrangement joins TRBV7-9 to TRBJ1-2; D is ambiguous. Trimming removed 4 bases at V and 13 bases at J, with 22 bases between. This CDR3 has 14 amino acids. CDR1 is SEHNR, CDR2 FQNEAQ, per germline (reference sequence). This chain's CDR3 is CASSSNSGQVSSTF. The DNA for the CDR3 is TGTGCCAGCAGCTCTAATTCTGGGCAGGTGTCATCCACCTTC. Combining the CDR3 with reference TRBV7-9 and TRBJ1-2 gives the whole variable domain DTGVSQNPRHKITKRGQNVTFRCDPISEHNRLYWYRQTLGQGPEFLTYFQNEAQLEKSRLLSDRFSAERPKGSFSTLEIQRTEQGDSAMYLCASSSNSGQVSSTFGSGTRLTVV.

The chain employs TRBV7-9 and TRBJ2-7; D remains ambiguous. The V and J ends lost 11 bases and 4 bases respectively, with 12 bases between them. The CDR3 covers 11 residues. Germline V gene data show CDR1 as SEHNR and CDR2 as FQNEAQ (reference sequence). In DNA, the CDR3 is TGTGCCGGAAGGGATGGTTACGAGCAGTACTTC. Protein product: CAGRDGYEQYF.

This clonotype has more than one count but fewer than ten. The V call is TRBV6-1, the J call TRBJ2-3, with a weak D call TRBD1 (6 bases). This CDR3 has 15 amino acids. The V and J ends lost 0 bases and 4 bases respectively, with 11 bases between them. Looked up from germline, CDR1 is MNHNS and CDR2 is SASEGT. The DNA of the CDR3 is TGTGCCAGCAGTGAAGCACAGCAGGGGTCAGATACGCAGTATTTT. This sequence encodes CASSEAQQGSDTQYF.

The CDR3: CASSLRGGPSYEQYF. For the CDR3, the DNA is TGTGCCAGCAGTTTACGAGGGGGGCCCTCCTACGAGCAGTACTTC. The rearrangement uses TRBV12-3 or TRBV12-4 and TRBJ2-7; D tentatively fits TRBD1 or TRBD2 (6 bases each). The V and J ends lost 2 bases and 0 bases respectively, with 11 bases between them. CDR3 length: 15 amino acids.

This clonotype was observed a few times. The chain combines TRBV5-1 with TRBJ2-1; perhaps TRBD2 as D (5 bases). V gave up 0 bases and J gave up 7 bases, with 14 bases separating them. The germline gives CDR1 SGHRS, CDR2 YFSETQ. The CDR3 is 15 amino acids. The CDR3 DNA sequence: TGCGCCAGCAGCTTGGCCATCTCCCCGGGGAATGAGCAGTTCTTC. Translating gives CASSLAISPGNEQFF.

The chain has TRBV7-6 and TRBJ2-1; a possible D gene is TRBD1 (5 bases). This CDR3 has 13 residues. Germline assignment: CDR1 SGHVS and CDR2 FNYEAQ. Trimming stripped 5 bases from V and 9 bases from J, with 14 bases between. The CDR3, as DNA: TGTGCCAGCAGCATTCTTCAGGGCGGTGAGCAGTTCTTC. As protein: CASSILQGGEQFF.

The gene calls are TRBV20-1 and TRBJ2-2; D unresolved. CDR1 and CDR2 (germline): DFQATT, SNEGSKA (reference sequence). The CDR3 has 12 amino acids. Trimming took 3 bases from V and 6 from J, leaving 8 bases between them. The CDR3 DNA reads TGCAGTGCTAGTATGGGCCCCGGGGAGCTGTTTTTT. Its translation: CSASMGPGELFF.

This clonotype was detected ten times or more. The chain couples TRBV18 to TRBJ2-7; D ambiguous. CDR1 is KGHSH and CDR2 is LQKENI in the germline V gene. This CDR3 region has 13 residues. The V end was cut by 2 bases, the J end by 1 base, with 6 bases between. The CDR3 DNA sequence: TGTGCCAGCTCACCAGGCGGATCCTACGAGCAGTACTTC. Its translation: CASSPGGSYEQYF. Filled out from reference TRBV18 and TRBJ2-7, the complete variable domain reads NAGVMQNPRHLVRRRGQEARLRCSPMKGHSHVYWYRQLPEEGLKFMVYLQKENIIDESGMPKERFSAEFPKEGPSILRIQQVVRGDSAAYFCASSPGGSYEQYFGPGTRLTVT.

The sample holds many counts of this clonotype. The V gene is TRBV29-1, the J gene TRBJ1-4, with a tentative D call TRBD1 (5 bases). The length of the CDR3 is 13 residues. The germline V and J ends were trimmed by 5 bases and 8 bases, with 15 bases remaining between them. Germline V CDR1 and CDR2: SQVTM, ANQGSEA. The CDR3 bases are TGCAGCGTTAAGTCAGGGATGTGGGAAAAACTGTTTTTT. It encodes CSVKSGMWEKLFF.

The V gene is TRBV3-1, the J gene TRBJ1-1; possibly TRBD1 for D (6 bases). This CDR3 is built from 12 residues. Germline lookup yields CDR1 LGHDT and CDR2 YNNKEL (reference sequence). V lost 4 bases and J 6 bases, leaving 9 bases between the germline ends. The CDR3 coding sequence is TGTGCCAGCAGCCCGGGGGCCCCTGAAGCTTTCTTT. It specifies CASSPGAPEAFF.